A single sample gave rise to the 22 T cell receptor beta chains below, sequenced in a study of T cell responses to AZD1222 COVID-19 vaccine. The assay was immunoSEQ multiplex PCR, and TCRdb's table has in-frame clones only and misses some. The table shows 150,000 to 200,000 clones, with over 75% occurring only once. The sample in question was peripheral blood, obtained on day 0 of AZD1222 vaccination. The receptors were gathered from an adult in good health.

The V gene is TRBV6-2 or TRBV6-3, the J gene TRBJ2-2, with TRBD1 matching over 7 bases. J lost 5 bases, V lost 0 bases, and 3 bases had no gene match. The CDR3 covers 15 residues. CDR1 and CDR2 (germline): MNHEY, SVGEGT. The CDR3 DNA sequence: TGTGCCAGCAGTTACTCGACAGGGTGGACCGGGGAGCTGTTTTTT. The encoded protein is CASSYSTGWTGELFF.

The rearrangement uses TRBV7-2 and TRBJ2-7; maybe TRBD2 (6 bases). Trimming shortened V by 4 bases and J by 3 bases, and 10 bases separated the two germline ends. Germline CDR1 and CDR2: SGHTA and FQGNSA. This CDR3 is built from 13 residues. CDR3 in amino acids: CASSSGTGYEQYF. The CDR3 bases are TGTGCCAGCAGCTCCGGGACTGGCTACGAGCAGTACTTC.

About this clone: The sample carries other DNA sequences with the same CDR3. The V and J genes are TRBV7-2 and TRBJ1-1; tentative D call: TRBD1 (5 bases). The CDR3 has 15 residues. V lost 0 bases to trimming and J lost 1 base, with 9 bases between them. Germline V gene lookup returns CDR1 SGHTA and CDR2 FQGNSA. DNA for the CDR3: TGTGCCAGCAGCTTAGCGGGAACAGGGAACACTGAAGCTTTCTTT. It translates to CASSLAGTGNTEAFF.

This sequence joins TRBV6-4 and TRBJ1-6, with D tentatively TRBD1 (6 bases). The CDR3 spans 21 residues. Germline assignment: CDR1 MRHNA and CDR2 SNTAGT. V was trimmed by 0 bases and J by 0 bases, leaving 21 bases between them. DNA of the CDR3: TGTGCCAGCAGTGACTCGGGGGCTGAGGTGGCGAAAAGCTCCTATAATTCACCCCTCCACTTT. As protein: CASSDSGAEVAKSSYNSPLHF.

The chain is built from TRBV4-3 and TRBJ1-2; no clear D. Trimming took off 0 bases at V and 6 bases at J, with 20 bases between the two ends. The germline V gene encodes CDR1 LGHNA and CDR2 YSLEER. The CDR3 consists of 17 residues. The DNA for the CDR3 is TGCGCCAGCAGCCAAGATTGGCTGGGCAGGTTATCCGATGGCTACACCTTC. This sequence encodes CASSQDWLGRLSDGYTF.

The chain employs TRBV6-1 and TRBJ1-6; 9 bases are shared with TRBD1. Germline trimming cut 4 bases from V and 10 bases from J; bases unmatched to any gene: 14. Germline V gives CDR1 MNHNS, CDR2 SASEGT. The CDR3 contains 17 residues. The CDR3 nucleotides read TGTGCCAGCAGTGTCCCCACAGGGGGCGGAAGAGACTCACCCCTCCACTTT. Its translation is CASSVPTGGGRDSPLHF.

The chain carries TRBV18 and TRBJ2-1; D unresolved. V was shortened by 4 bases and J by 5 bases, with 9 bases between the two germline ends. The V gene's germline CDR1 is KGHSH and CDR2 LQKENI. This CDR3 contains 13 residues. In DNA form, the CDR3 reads TGTGCCAGCTCACAAGACGTCAACAATGAGCAGTTCTTC. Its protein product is CASSQDVNNEQFF.

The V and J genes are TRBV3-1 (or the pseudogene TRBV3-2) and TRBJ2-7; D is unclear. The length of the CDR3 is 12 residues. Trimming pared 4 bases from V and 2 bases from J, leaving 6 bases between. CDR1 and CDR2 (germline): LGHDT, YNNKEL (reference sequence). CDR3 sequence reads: CASSLSTYEQYF. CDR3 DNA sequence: TGTGCCAGCAGCCTAAGCACCTACGAGCAGTACTTC.

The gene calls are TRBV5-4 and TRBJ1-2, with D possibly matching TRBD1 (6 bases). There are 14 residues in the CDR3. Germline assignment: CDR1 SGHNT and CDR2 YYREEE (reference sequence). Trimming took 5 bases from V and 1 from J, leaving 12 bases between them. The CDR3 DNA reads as TGTGCCAGCAGTCCGACAGGAGTTAACTATGGCTACACCTTC. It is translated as CASSPTGVNYGYTF.

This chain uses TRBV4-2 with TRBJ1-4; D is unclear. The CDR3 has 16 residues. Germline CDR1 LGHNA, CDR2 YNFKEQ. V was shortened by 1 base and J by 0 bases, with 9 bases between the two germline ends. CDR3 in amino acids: CASSQGSMATNEKLFF. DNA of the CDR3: TGTGCCAGCAGCCAAGGATCCATGGCAACTAATGAAAAACTGTTTTTT.

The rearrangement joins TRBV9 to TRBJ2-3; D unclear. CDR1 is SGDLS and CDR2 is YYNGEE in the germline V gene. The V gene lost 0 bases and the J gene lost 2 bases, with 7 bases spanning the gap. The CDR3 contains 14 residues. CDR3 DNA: TGTGCCAGCAGCGTAGTAGCCTACACAGATACGCAGTATTTT. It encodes CASSVVAYTDTQYF.

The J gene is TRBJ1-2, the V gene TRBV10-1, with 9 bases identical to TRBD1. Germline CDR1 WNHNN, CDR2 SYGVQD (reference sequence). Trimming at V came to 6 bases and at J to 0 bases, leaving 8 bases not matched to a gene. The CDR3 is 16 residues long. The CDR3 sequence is CASRGQGGLPNYGYTF. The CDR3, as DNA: TGCGCCAGCAGGGGACAGGGAGGACTCCCTAACTATGGCTACACCTTC.

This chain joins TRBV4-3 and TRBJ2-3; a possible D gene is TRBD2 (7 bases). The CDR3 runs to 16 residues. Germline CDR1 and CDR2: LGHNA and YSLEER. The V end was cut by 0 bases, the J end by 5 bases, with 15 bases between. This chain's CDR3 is CASSQEPGGPGDTQYF. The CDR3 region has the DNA TGCGCCAGCAGCCAAGAGCCCGGGGGGCCGGGAGATACGCAGTATTTT.

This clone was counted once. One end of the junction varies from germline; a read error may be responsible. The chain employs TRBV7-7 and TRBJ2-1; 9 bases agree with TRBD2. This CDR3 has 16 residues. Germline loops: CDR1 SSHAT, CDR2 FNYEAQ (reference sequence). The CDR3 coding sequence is TGTGCTAGCAGCTTGCTTGGCGGGGGGGCCGGGGATGAGCAGTTCTTC. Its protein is CASSLLGGGAGDEQFF.

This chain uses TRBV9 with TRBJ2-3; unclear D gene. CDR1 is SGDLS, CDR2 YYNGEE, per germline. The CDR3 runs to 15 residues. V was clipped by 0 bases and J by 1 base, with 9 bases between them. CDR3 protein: CASSVGSLGTDTQYF. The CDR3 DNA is TGTGCCAGCAGCGTAGGTAGCCTAGGCACAGATACGCAGTATTTT. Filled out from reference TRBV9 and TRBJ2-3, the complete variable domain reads DSGVTQTPKHLITATGQRVTLRCSPRSGDLSVYWYQQSLDQGLQFLIQYYNGEERAKGNILERFSAQQFPDLHSELNLSSLELGDSALYFCASSVGSLGTDTQYFGPGTRLTVL.

CDR3 sequence reads: CASSLDRITGELFF. The CDR3 nucleotides are TGCGCCAGCAGCTTGGACAGAATCACCGGGGAGCTGTTTTTT. The chain couples TRBV5-1 to TRBJ2-2; no reliable D call. V was pared by 0 bases and J by 4 bases, with 7 bases between. Germline values: CDR1 SGHRS, CDR2 YFSETQ. CDR3 length: 14 amino acids. Together with reference TRBV5-1 and TRBJ2-2, the CDR3 gives the full variable domain: KAGVTQTPRYLIKTRGQQVTLSCSPISGHRSVSWYQQTPGQGLQFLFEYFSETQRNKGNFPGRFSGRQFSNSRSEMNVSTLELGDSALYLCASSLDRITGELFFGEGSRLTVL.

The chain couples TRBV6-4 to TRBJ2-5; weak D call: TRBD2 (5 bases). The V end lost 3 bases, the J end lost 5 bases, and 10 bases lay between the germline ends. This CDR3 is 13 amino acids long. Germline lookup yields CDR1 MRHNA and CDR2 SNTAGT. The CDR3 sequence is CASSEGGGETQYF. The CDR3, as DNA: TGTGCCAGCAGTGAGGGTGGCGGGGAGACCCAGTACTTC.

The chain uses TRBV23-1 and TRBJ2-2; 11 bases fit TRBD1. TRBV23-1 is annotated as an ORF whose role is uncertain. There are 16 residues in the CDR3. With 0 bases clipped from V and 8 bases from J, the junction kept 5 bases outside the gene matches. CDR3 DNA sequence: TGCGCCAGCAGTCAATCGGACAGGGGGCCTAGGGGGGAGCTGTTTTTT. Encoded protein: CASSQSDRGPRGELFF.

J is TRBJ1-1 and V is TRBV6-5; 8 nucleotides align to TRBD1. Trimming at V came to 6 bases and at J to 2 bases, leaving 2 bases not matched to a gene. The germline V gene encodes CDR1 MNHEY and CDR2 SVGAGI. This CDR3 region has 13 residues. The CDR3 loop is CASSDRGNTEAFF. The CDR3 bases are TGTGCCAGCAGCGACAGGGGAAACACTGAAGCTTTCTTT.

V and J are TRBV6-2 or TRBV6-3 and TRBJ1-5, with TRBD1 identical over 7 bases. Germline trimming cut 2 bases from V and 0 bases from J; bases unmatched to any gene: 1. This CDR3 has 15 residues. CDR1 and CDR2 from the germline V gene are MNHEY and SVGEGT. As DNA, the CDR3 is TGTGCCAGCAGTTACCCAGGGGGTAGCAATCAGCCCCAGCATTTT. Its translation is CASSYPGGSNQPQHF.

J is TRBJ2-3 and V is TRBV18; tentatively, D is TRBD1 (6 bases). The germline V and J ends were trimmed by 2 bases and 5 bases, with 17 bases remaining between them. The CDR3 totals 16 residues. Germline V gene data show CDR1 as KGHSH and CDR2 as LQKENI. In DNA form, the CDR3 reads TGTGCCAGCTCACCATGGAACAGGGAAACCGTAGATACGCAGTATTTT. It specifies CASSPWNRETVDTQYF.

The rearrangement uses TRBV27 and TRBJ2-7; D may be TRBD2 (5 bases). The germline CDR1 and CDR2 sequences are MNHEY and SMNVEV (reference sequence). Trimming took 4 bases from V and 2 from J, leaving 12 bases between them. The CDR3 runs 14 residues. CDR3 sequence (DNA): TGTGCCAGCAGTTCACCCCGAGGGACCTACGAGCAGTACTTC. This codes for CASSSPRGTYEQYF.